Shown below are 20 T cell receptor beta chains from a single sample sequenced in a study of early T cells in non-severe SARS-CoV-2 infection. TCRdb analysed the 5' RACE reads with MiXCR anew, one entry per CDR3 protein. Counted here are tens of thousands of distinct CDR3 sequences, more than 6.5% occurring once; the ten biggest clones make up approximately 8%. The sequencing input was whole blood. The source of these receptors is an adult who was a healthcare worker with PCR-confirmed SARS-CoV-2 infection or an uninfected control (not recorded which).

This clonotype has only a few counts. The chain couples TRBV7-2 to TRBJ2-7, with D tentatively TRBD2 (6 bases). The V end was cut by 0 bases, the J end by 2 bases, with 11 bases between. This CDR3 is 15 amino acids long. Germline V lookup: CDR1 SGHTA, CDR2 FQGNSA. The CDR3 loop reads CASSLAGGTTYEQYF. The CDR3 DNA sequence: TGTGCCAGCAGCTTAGCGGGGGGAACAACCTACGAGCAGTACTTC.

This clonotype was seen more than once but under ten times. The chain combines TRBV7-2 with TRBJ2-7; 8 bases agree with TRBD2. With V trimmed by 4 bases and J by 4 bases, 15 bases remained unmatched. Germline V lookup: CDR1 SGHTA, CDR2 FQGNSA. The CDR3 spans 17 residues. CDR3 sequence (DNA): TGTGCCAGCAGCTCTATAGCCGGGACTAGGTCCGGGTACGAGCAGTACTTC. The encoded protein is CASSSIAGTRSGYEQYF.

With regard to this clonotype: This may be a read error: a much more frequent sequence differs by one nucleotide. The rearrangement links TRBV5-6 to TRBJ2-3; D perhaps matches TRBD1 (5 bases). This CDR3 is 13 amino acids long. The V and J ends lost 0 bases and 5 bases respectively, with 7 bases between them. CDR1 is SGHDT and CDR2 is YYEEEE in the germline V gene. In DNA form, the CDR3 reads TGTGCCAGCAGCTTGGAGGACATAGATACGCAGTATTTT. Translation: CASSLEDIDTQYF.

This clonotype was found many times. The V and J genes are TRBV21-1 and TRBJ2-4; the DNA was not used to check the table's D call, TRBD1. TRBV21-1 is flagged as a pseudogene. The CDR3 sequence is 14 residues long. CDR3 protein: CASSQTGVSNIQYF. CDR3 DNA sequence: TGTGCCAGCAGTCAGACAGGGGTATCAAACATTCAGTACTTC.

In its sample, this clonotype was seen a few times. V is TRBV12-3 or TRBV12-4 and J is TRBJ2-1, with TRBD2 matching over 10 bases. The length of the CDR3 is 14 residues. V shed 3 bases and J 6 bases; nucleotides not matched to a gene: 2. In DNA, the CDR3 is TGTGCCAGCAGTTTGGTAGCGGGGGGCAATGAGCAGTTCTTC. Its translation: CASSLVAGGNEQFF.

V and J are TRBV7-2 and TRBJ1-5; TRBD1 agrees at 8 bases. Germline lookup yields CDR1 SGHTA and CDR2 FQGNSA. This CDR3 has 15 residues. Losses at the gene ends were 6 bases for V and 5 bases for J; bases not matched to a gene: 9. CDR3 region: CASREGSGQDQPQHF. The CDR3 DNA reads TGTGCCAGCAGAGAGGGATCGGGACAGGATCAGCCCCAGCATTTT.

The rearrangement links TRBV14 to TRBJ2-3; D might be TRBD2 (6 bases). The CDR3 spans 17 residues. V lost 0 bases and J lost 3, with 16 bases in between. Germline lookup yields CDR1 SGHDN and CDR2 FVKESK. As DNA, the CDR3 is TGTGCCAGCAGCCAAGATGTTGGAGGGTTCAGAACAGATACGCAGTATTTT. Translation: CASSQDVGGFRTDTQYF.

This clonotype was recorded many times. The V call is TRBV12-3 or TRBV12-4, the J call TRBJ2-2, with 8 bases lining up with TRBD2. The CDR3 totals 14 residues. J was trimmed by 10 bases and V by 6 bases; bases with no gene match: 10. This chain's CDR3 is CASRLSGGTSELFF. The CDR3 nucleotides are TGTGCCAGCAGATTAAGCGGGGGCACCTCGGAGCTGTTTTTT.

This clonotype was picked up a small number of times. The chain is built from TRBV20-1 and TRBJ2-7; D not resolved. This CDR3 has 15 residues. V shed 0 bases and J shed 5 bases, with 17 bases lying between them. Germline assignment: CDR1 DFQATT and CDR2 SNEGSKA (reference sequence). The chain's CDR3 is CSARDSAWASDEQYF. The CDR3 coding sequence is TGCAGTGCTAGAGATTCGGCCTGGGCCAGCGACGAGCAGTACTTC.

This clonotype was picked up a small number of times. The chain combines TRBV4-3 with TRBJ2-7; 7 positions match TRBD2. The CDR3 is 15 amino acids. From germline, CDR1 is LGHNA and CDR2 YSLEER. Losses at the gene ends were 0 bases for V and 5 bases for J; bases not matched to a gene: 7. CDR3 DNA sequence: TGCGCCAGCAGCCAAGATCCCGGGGGGACTAACGAGCAGTACTTC. It codes for CASSQDPGGTNEQYF.

V and J are TRBV29-1 and TRBJ2-4, with D possibly being TRBD1 (6 bases). This CDR3 comprises 15 residues. Trimming pared 0 bases from V and 4 bases from J, leaving 13 bases between. CDR1 and CDR2 (germline): SQVTM, ANQGSEA. Written as DNA, the CDR3 is TGCAGCGTTGAAGATCCAGGAACAGGGAAAAACATTCAGTACTTC. This gives the protein CSVEDPGTGKNIQYF.

This clonotype showed up just a few times. V and J are TRBV3-1 and TRBJ2-1; 9 bases agree with TRBD1. V shed 1 base and J 7 bases; nucleotides not matched to a gene: 17. From germline, CDR1 is LGHDT and CDR2 YNNKEL (reference sequence). This CDR3 has 19 amino acids. The CDR3 DNA follows: TGTGCCAGCAGCCAAGGGAGAGGTGGCGTGGACAGGGGAAGTAATGAGCAGTTCTTC. It encodes CASSQGRGGVDRGSNEQFF.

This clonotype was seen more than once but under ten times. CDR3 DNA: TGTGCCAGCAGCCTTATCCCCCCACTGATAGGCCACAGCTCCTACGAGCAGTACTTC. Translating it yields CASSLIPPLIGHSSYEQYF. The V and J genes are TRBV7-2 and TRBJ2-7; the D is unclear. The CDR3 is made up of 19 amino acids. The germline V gene encodes CDR1 SGHTA and CDR2 FQGNSA. V lost 5 bases and J 0 bases, leaving 26 bases between the germline ends.

This clonotype has only a few counts. The rearrangement links TRBV12-3 or TRBV12-4 to TRBJ1-3; D ambiguous. The V and J ends lost 4 bases and 14 bases respectively, with 15 bases between them. The CDR3 sequence is 12 residues long. The chain's CDR3 is CASSSDLRPLYF. In DNA, the CDR3 is TGTGCCAGCAGTTCAGACCTCCGACCTTTATATTTT.

At least ten counts were recorded for this clonotype. This chain links TRBV10-3 with TRBJ1-1; D is perhaps TRBD1 (6 bases). The CDR3 is made up of 11 amino acids. Looked up from germline, CDR1 is ENHRY and CDR2 is SYGVKD. The V and J ends lost 10 bases and 8 bases respectively, with 14 bases between them. CDR3 in amino acids: CATRTEVEAFF. CDR3 nucleotides: TGTGCCACCCGGACAGAAGTAGAAGCTTTCTTT.

This clonotype showed up many times. The rearrangement joins TRBV7-8 to TRBJ2-3; 11 bases fit TRBD2. The germline V gene encodes CDR1 SGHVS and CDR2 FQNEAQ. The CDR3 consists of 19 residues. The ends lost 4 bases at V and 0 bases at J; junction bases unmatched: 12. The CDR3 nucleotides are TGTGCCAGCAGCTCGGATCTAGCGGGGGGCCGATTTAGCACAGATACGCAGTATTTT. This sequence encodes CASSSDLAGGRFSTDTQYF. The variable domain in full, with the rest retrieved from reference TRBV7-8 and TRBJ2-3, is GAGVSQSPRYKVAKRGQDVALRCDPISGHVSLFWYQQALGQGPEFLTYFQNEAQLDKSGLPSDRFFAERPEGSVSTLKIQRTQQEDSAVYLCASSSDLAGGRFSTDTQYFGPGTRLTVL.

This clonotype was counted many times. The chain combines TRBV4-2 with TRBJ1-3; no clear D gene. Germline assignment: CDR1 LGHNA and CDR2 YNFKEQ. This CDR3 has 15 amino acids. V was shortened by 0 bases and J by 3 bases, with 9 bases between the two germline ends. CDR3 sequence reads: CASSQDPDNGNTIYF. As DNA, the CDR3 is TGTGCCAGCAGCCAAGACCCCGACAATGGAAACACCATATATTTT.

This clonotype was counted many times. The V gene is TRBV20-1, the J gene TRBJ2-3; D not resolved. Trimming removed 4 bases from V and 2 bases from J, with 7 bases in between. This CDR3 is 12 amino acids long. Germline V lookup: CDR1 DFQATT, CDR2 SNEGSKA (reference sequence). In nucleotides, the CDR3 is TGCAGTGCTATGGACCACACAGATACGCAGTATTTT. Amino acid sequence: CSAMDHTDTQYF.

This clonotype was counted ten times or more. This chain joins TRBV11-2 and TRBJ2-1; 9 bases fit TRBD1. V lost 6 bases and J lost 2; bases outside the gene matches: 2. The germline V gene has CDR1 SGHAT and CDR2 FQNNGV. The CDR3 covers 14 residues. Here the CDR3 DNA reads TGTGCCAGCAGTACAGGGGGCGCCTACAATGAGCAGTTCTTC. Translation: CASSTGGAYNEQFF.

This clonotype was recorded many times. The chain has TRBV5-6 and TRBJ1-2, with D possibly matching TRBD1 (6 bases). CDR3 size: 15 residues. V lost 1 base, J lost 4 bases, and 14 bases lay in between. Germline-derived CDR1 and CDR2 are SGHDT and YYEEEE. CDR3 DNA sequence: TGTGCCAGCAGCTTGATCAGGGGCATTGTCTATGGCTACACCTTC. It encodes CASSLIRGIVYGYTF.